These 16 T cell receptor beta chains came from one sample sequenced in a study of monozygotic twins with inflammatory bowel disease. TCRdb reanalyzed the 5' RACE reads and collapses them to one entry per CDR3 protein, without DNA. Its listing shows approximately 160,000 distinct CDR3 sequences. The sample consisted of blood. Receptor source: a human donor with ulcerative colitis or Crohn's disease, or a healthy co-twin of an affected twin (not recorded which).

The genes are TRBV5-4 and TRBJ2-5; TCRdb's D call of TRBD2 is untestable without DNA. This CDR3 has 13 residues. Germline V gene data show CDR1 as SGHNT and CDR2 as YYREEE (reference sequence). This CDR3 is CASRRAGGETQYF. Filled out from reference TRBV5-4 and TRBJ2-5, the complete variable domain reads ETGVTQSPTHLIKTRGQQVTLRCSSQSGHNTVSWYQQALGQGPQFIFQYYREEENGRGNFPPRFSGLQFPNYSSELNVNALELDDSALYLCASRRAGGETQYFGPGTRLLVL.

This CDR3 reads CATSDVRDTSFAQFF. The rearrangement uses TRBV24-1 and TRBJ2-1; the TCRdb call, TRBD1, lacks DNA for checking. The CDR3 is 15 amino acids. CDR1 KGHDR and CDR2 SFDVKD come from the germline V gene.

The chain joins TRBV29-1 to TRBJ1-6. The CDR3 length is 15 residues. Germline V gene sequence: CDR1 SQVTM, CDR2 ANQGSEA. This CDR3 is CSVKLTGTANSPLHF.

The V gene is TRBV7-6, the J gene TRBJ2-2; TCRdb returns TRBD1, unconfirmable since there is no DNA. The CDR3 has 18 amino acids. The V gene's germline CDR1 is SGHVS and CDR2 FNYEAQ. The CDR3 loop reads CASSLGAADSSNTGELFF.

The genes are TRBV23-1 and TRBJ2-7. TRBV23-1 is flagged as an ORF with uncertain function. The CDR3 loop spans 16 amino acids. The CDR3 here is CASSQSPSSLPYEQYF.

The chain combines TRBV9 with TRBJ2-1; TCRdb's D call of TRBD1 is untestable without DNA. The germline V gene encodes CDR1 SGDLS and CDR2 YYNGEE. The CDR3 loop spans 15 amino acids. CDR3 amino acids: CASSVEQGLRREQFF.

CDR3 in amino acids: CASSLRTLAHPGELFF. The rearrangement uses TRBV7-2 and TRBJ2-2; TCRdb's D call, TRBD2, is unchecked because there is no DNA. The germline V gene has CDR1 SGHTA and CDR2 FQGNSA. The CDR3 contains 16 residues.

The gene calls are TRBV5-1 and TRBJ2-7. CDR1 is SGHRS and CDR2 is YFSETQ in the germline V gene. The CDR3 is made up of 12 amino acids. This chain's CDR3 is CASSMDEYEQYF.

This chain links TRBV10-3 with TRBJ2-3; there is no DNA to check the TCRdb D call of TRBD2. The germline V gene encodes CDR1 ENHRY and CDR2 SYGVKD. The CDR3 has 13 residues. The CDR3: CAIRTGGPDTQYF.

The CDR3 here is CASSFLAGRQVSYEQYF. This chain uses TRBV12-3 or TRBV12-4 with TRBJ2-7; TCRdb returns TRBD1, unconfirmable since there is no DNA. This CDR3 is built from 17 residues.

The J gene is TRBJ2-3, the V gene TRBV7-3. The length of the CDR3 is 14 residues. The germline CDR1 and CDR2 sequences are SGHTA and FQGTGA. CDR3 region: CASSLEGSTDTQYF.

This rearrangement joins TRBV6-6 to TRBJ1-5; TCRdb picks TRBD1, but there is no DNA to check that call. This CDR3 is 13 amino acids long. Germline-derived CDR1 and CDR2 are MNHNY and SVGAGI (reference sequence). CDR3 residues: CASSYRGNQPQHF.

The CDR3 sequence: CASSSAGGLDTQYF. The chain recombines TRBV7-3 with TRBJ2-3; TCRdb's D call, TRBD2, is unchecked because there is no DNA. Germline CDR1 is SGHTA and CDR2 is FQGTGA. CDR3 size: 14 residues.

CDR3 loop: CSARVGPAGYEQYF. This rearrangement joins TRBV20-1 to TRBJ2-7; lacking DNA, the TRBD2 call made by TCRdb goes unchecked. From germline, CDR1 is DFQATT and CDR2 SNEGSKA (reference sequence). CDR3 length equals 14 residues.

This chain uses TRBV27 with TRBJ2-6. The CDR3 totals 17 residues. Per the germline V gene, CDR1 is MNHEY and CDR2 is SMNVEV (reference sequence). The CDR3 region is CASSPTPVGSGANVLTF.

The genes are TRBV12-2 and TRBJ1-5; TCRdb designates TRBD1, a call that cannot be tested without DNA. TRBV12-2 is classified as a pseudogene. This CDR3 has 19 residues. Here the CDR3 reads CASRSSCGRGRGNNQPQHF.